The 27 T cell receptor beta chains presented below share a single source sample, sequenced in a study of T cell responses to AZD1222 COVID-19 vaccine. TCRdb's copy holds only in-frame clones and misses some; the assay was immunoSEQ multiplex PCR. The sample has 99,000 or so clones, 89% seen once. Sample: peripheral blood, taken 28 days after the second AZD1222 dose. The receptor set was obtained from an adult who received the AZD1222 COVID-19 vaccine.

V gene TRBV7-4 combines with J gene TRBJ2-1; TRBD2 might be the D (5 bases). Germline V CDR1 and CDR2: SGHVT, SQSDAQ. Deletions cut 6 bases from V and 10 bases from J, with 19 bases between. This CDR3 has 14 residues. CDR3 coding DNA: TGTGCCAGCAGGTCCGATCACCCCGGAGGAGAGCAGTTCTTC. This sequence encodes CASRSDHPGGEQFF.

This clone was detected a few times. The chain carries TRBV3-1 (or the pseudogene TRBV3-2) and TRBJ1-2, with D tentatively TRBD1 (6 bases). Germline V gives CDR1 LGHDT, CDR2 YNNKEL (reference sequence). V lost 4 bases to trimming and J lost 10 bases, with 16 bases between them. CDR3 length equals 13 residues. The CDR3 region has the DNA TGTGCCAGCAGCCCAAGGGGGGCGGTTCCCTACACCTTC. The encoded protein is CASSPRGAVPYTF.

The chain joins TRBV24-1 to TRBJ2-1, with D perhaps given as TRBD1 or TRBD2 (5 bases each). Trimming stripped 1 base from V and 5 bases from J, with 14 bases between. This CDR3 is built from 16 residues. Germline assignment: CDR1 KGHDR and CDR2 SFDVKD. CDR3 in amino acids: CATSDFVRDRNNEQFF. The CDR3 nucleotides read TGTGCCACCAGTGATTTTGTGAGGGACCGTAACAATGAGCAGTTCTTC.

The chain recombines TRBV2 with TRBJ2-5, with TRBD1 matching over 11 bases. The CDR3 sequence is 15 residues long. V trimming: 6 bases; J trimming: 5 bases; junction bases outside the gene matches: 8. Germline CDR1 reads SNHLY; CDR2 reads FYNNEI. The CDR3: CASRGGQGARETQYF. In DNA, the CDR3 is TGTGCCAGCAGGGGCGGACAGGGGGCGAGGGAGACCCAGTACTTC.

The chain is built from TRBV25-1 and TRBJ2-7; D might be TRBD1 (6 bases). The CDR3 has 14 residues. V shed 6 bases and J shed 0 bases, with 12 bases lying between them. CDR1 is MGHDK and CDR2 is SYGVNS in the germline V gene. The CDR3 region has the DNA TGTGCCAGCAGAAGTGACAGGCCCTCCTACGAGCAGTACTTC. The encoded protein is CASRSDRPSYEQYF.

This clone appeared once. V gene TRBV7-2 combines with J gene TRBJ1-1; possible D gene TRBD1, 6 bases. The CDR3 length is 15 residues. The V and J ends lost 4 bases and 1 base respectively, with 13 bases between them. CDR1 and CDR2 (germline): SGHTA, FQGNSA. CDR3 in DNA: TGTGCCAGCAGCTCCCAGGGGAGGGGGAACACTGAAGCTTTCTTT. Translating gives CASSSQGRGNTEAFF.

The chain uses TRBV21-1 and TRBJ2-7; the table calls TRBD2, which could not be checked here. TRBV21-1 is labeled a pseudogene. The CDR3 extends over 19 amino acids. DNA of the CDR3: TGTGCCAGCAGCAAAAAAGGGACTAGCGGGAGGGCTGTAAGTCACGAGCAGTACTTC. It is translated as CASSKKGTSGRAVSHEQYF.

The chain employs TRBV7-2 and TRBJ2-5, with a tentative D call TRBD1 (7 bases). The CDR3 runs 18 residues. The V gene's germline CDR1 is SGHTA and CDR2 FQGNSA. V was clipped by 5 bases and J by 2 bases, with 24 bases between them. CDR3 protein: CASSPLSPGRGVQETQYF. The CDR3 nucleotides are TGTGCCAGCAGCCCCCTCTCGCCGGGCAGGGGGGTACAAGAGACCCAGTACTTC.

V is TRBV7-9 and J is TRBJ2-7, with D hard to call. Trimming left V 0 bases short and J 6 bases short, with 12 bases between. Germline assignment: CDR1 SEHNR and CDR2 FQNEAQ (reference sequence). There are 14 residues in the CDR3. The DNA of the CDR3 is TGTGCCAGCAGCTTAGCGTCTAGGGCGAGCGAGCAGTACTTC. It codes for CASSLASRASEQYF.

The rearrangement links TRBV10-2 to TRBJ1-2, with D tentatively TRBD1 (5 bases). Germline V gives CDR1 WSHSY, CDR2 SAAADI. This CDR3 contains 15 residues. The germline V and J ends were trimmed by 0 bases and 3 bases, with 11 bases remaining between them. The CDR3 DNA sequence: TGCGCCAGCAGTGAGTCGATGTGGGACTACTATGGCTACACCTTC. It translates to CASSESMWDYYGYTF.

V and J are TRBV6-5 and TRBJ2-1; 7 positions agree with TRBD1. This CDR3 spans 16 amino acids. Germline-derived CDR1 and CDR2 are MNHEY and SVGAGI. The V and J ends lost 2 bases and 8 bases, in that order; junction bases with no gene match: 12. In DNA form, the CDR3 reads TGTGCCAGCAGTTACGGGGTGAGGGGGCGAGGGGATGAGCAGTTCTTC. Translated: CASSYGVRGRGDEQFF.

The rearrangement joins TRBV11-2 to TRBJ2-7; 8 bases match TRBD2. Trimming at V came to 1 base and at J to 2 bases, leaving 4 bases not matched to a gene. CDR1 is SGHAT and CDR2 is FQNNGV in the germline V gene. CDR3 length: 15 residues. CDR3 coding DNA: TGTGCCAGCAGCTTAGGGGTAGCGGGAACCTACGAGCAGTACTTC. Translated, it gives CASSLGVAGTYEQYF.

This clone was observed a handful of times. CDR3 coding DNA: TGTGCCTGGAGACCCCAGTGGGGGCCTAATTCACCCCTCCACTTT. It yields the protein CAWRPQWGPNSPLHF. The V and J genes are TRBV30 and TRBJ1-6; maybe TRBD1 (6 bases). The CDR3 loop spans 15 amino acids. Trimming removed 3 bases at V and 6 bases at J, with 15 bases between. Germline V lookup: CDR1 GTSNPN, CDR2 SVGIG (reference sequence).

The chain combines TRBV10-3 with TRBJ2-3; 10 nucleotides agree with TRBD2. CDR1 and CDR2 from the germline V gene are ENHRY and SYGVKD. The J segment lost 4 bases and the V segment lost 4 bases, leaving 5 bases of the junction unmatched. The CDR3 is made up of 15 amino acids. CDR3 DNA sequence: TGTGCCATCAGTGCTCTAGCGGGAGCGGCAGATACGCAGTATTTT. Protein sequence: CAISALAGAADTQYF.

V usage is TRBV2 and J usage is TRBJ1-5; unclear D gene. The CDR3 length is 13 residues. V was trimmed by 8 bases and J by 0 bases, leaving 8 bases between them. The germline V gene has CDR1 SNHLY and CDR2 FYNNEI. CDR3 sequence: CASVGLSNQPQHF. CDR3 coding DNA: TGTGCCAGCGTAGGTCTTAGCAATCAGCCCCAGCATTTT.

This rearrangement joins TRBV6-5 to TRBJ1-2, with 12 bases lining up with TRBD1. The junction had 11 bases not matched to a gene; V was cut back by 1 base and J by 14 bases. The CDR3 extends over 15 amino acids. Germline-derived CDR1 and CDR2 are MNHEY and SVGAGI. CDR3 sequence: CASSYLAGTGGPVTF. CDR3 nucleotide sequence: TGTGCCAGCAGTTACTTGGCCGGGACAGGGGGCCCCGTAACCTTC.

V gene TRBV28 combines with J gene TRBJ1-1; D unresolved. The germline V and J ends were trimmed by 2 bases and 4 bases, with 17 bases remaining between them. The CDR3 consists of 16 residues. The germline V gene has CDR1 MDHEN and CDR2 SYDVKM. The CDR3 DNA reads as TGTGCCAGCAGTTTAGGGAGCTCGGGGAGGAGCACTGAAGCTTTCTTT. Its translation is CASSLGSSGRSTEAFF.

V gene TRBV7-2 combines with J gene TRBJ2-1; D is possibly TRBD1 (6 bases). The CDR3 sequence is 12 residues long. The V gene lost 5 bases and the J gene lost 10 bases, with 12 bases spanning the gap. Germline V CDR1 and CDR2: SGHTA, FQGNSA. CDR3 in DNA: TGTGCCAGCAGCGAGGACAGAGTAGAGCAGTTCTTC. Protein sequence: CASSEDRVEQFF.

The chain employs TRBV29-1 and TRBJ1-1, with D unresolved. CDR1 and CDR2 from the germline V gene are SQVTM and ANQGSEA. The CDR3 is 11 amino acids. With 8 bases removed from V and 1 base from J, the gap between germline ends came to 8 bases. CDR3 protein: CSCTENTEAFF. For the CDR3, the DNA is TGCAGCTGTACAGAGAACACTGAAGCTTTCTTT.

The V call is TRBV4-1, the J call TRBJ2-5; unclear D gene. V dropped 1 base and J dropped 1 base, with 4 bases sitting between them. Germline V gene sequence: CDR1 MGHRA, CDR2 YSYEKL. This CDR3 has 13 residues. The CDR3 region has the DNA TGCGCCAGCAGCCAAGGGGCCCAAGAGACCCAGTACTTC. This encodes CASSQGAQETQYF.

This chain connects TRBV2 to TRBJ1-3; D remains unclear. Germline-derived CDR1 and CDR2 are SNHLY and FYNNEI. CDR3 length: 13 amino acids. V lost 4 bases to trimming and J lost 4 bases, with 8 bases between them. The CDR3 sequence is CASSAGGGNTIYF. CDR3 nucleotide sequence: TGTGCCAGCAGTGCGGGAGGAGGAAACACCATATATTTT.

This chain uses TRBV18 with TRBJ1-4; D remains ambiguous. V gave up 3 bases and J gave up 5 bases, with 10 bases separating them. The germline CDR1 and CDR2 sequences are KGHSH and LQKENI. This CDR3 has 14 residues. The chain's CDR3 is CASSPDLQNEKLFF. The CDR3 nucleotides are TGTGCCAGCTCACCTGACCTACAGAATGAAAAACTGTTTTTT. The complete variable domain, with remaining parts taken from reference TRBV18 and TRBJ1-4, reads NAGVMQNPRHLVRRRGQEARLRCSPMKGHSHVYWYRQLPEEGLKFMVYLQKENIIDESGMPKERFSAEFPKEGPSILRIQQVVRGDSAAYFCASSPDLQNEKLFFGSGTQLSVL.

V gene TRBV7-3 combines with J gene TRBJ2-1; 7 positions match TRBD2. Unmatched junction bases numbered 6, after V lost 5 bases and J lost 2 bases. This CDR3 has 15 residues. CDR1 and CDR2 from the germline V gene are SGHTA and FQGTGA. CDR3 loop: CASSLGLGTYNEQFF. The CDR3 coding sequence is TGTGCCAGCAGCCTAGGACTAGGAACCTACAATGAGCAGTTCTTC. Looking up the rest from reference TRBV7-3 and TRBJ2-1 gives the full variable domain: GAGVSQTPSNKVTEKGKYVELRCDPISGHTALYWYRQSLGQGPEFLIYFQGTGAADDSGLPNDRFFAVRPEGSVSTLKIQRTERGDSAVYLCASSLGLGTYNEQFFGPGTRLTVL.

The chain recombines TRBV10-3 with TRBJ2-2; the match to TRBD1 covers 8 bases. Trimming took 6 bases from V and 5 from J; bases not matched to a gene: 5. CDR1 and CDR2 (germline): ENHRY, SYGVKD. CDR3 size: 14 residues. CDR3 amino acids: CAIRGTGFTGELFF. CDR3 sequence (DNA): TGTGCCATCAGAGGGACAGGATTTACCGGGGAGCTGTTTTTT.

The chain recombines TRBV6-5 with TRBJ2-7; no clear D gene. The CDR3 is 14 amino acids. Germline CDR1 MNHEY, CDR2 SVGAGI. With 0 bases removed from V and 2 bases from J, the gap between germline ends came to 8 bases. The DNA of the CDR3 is TGTGCCAGCAGTTACTCGCCTTACCCCTACGAGCAGTACTTC. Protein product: CASSYSPYPYEQYF.

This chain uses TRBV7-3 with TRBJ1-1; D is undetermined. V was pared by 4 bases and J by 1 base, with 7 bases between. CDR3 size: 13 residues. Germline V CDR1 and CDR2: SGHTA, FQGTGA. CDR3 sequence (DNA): TGTGCCAGCAGCTCGGGTCCGAACACTGAAGCTTTCTTT. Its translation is CASSSGPNTEAFF.

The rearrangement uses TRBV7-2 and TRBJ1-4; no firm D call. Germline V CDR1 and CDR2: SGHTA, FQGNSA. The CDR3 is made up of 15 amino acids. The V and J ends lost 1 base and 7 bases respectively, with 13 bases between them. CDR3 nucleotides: TGTGCCAGCAGCTTAGACCCCTTAGTGGGTGAAAAACTGTTTTTT. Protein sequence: CASSLDPLVGEKLFF.